The present entry profiles one T cell receptor (beta chain) with its context. Its antigen remains unidentified. This entry is derived from a study of cytomegalovirus exposure and HLA in healthy donors. Study summary: The 90 to 150 validation repertoires matched the 650 to 850 first-cohort repertoires in platform, a later analysis reported. Findings and caveats of the study: Most TCR sequences were seen very rarely across donors, but some public TCRs occurred in many. Accounts indicate the classifier identified cytomegalovirus status with strong specificity and sensitivity. The study listed approximately 170 cytomegalovirus-associated TCR beta chains.

Repertoires were generated with immunoSEQ multiplex PCR, while TCRdb's copy carries only in-frame clones and drops some. The table records fewer than 95,000 clones, roughly 92% of them present only once. The clonotype comes from a woman between 18 and 29 years old in good health and CMV-seronegative. Sequencing was done on a sample of PBMCs.

The CDR3 protein is CASSDRGGQETQYF. Here the CDR3 DNA reads TGTGCCAGCAGTGATCGGGGGGGACAAGAGACCCAGTACTTC. The chain combines TRBV2 with TRBJ2-5; 8 bases fit TRBD2. Germline-derived CDR1 and CDR2 are SNHLY and FYNNEI. CDR3 length: 14 residues. V lost 3 bases, J lost 2 bases, and 2 bases stayed unmatched.